Here is one T cell receptor beta chain with its context. These data belong to a study of blood T cell repertoires in COVID-19. Study overall: Samples representing acute and convalescent COVID-19 were sourced from the United States, Italy and Spain.

Assay: immunoSEQ multiplex PCR; the TCRdb copy retains only in-frame clones and omits some. The sample lists about 120,000 clones, about four fifths seen once, with under 11% in the top ten. Germline loops: CDR1 MNHEY, CDR2 SVGEGT. This CDR3 has 15 amino acids. V dropped 2 bases and J dropped 2; count of bases not matched to a gene: 1. This chain joins TRBV6-2 or TRBV6-3 and TRBJ2-7; 12 bases match TRBD2. The sample taken for sequencing was peripheral blood. The TCR originated in a human donor in a cohort sampled during active COVID-19. CDR3 bases: TGTGCCAGCAGTTACGGACTAGCGGGGACCTACGAGCAGTACTTC. This gives the protein CASSYGLAGTYEQYF.